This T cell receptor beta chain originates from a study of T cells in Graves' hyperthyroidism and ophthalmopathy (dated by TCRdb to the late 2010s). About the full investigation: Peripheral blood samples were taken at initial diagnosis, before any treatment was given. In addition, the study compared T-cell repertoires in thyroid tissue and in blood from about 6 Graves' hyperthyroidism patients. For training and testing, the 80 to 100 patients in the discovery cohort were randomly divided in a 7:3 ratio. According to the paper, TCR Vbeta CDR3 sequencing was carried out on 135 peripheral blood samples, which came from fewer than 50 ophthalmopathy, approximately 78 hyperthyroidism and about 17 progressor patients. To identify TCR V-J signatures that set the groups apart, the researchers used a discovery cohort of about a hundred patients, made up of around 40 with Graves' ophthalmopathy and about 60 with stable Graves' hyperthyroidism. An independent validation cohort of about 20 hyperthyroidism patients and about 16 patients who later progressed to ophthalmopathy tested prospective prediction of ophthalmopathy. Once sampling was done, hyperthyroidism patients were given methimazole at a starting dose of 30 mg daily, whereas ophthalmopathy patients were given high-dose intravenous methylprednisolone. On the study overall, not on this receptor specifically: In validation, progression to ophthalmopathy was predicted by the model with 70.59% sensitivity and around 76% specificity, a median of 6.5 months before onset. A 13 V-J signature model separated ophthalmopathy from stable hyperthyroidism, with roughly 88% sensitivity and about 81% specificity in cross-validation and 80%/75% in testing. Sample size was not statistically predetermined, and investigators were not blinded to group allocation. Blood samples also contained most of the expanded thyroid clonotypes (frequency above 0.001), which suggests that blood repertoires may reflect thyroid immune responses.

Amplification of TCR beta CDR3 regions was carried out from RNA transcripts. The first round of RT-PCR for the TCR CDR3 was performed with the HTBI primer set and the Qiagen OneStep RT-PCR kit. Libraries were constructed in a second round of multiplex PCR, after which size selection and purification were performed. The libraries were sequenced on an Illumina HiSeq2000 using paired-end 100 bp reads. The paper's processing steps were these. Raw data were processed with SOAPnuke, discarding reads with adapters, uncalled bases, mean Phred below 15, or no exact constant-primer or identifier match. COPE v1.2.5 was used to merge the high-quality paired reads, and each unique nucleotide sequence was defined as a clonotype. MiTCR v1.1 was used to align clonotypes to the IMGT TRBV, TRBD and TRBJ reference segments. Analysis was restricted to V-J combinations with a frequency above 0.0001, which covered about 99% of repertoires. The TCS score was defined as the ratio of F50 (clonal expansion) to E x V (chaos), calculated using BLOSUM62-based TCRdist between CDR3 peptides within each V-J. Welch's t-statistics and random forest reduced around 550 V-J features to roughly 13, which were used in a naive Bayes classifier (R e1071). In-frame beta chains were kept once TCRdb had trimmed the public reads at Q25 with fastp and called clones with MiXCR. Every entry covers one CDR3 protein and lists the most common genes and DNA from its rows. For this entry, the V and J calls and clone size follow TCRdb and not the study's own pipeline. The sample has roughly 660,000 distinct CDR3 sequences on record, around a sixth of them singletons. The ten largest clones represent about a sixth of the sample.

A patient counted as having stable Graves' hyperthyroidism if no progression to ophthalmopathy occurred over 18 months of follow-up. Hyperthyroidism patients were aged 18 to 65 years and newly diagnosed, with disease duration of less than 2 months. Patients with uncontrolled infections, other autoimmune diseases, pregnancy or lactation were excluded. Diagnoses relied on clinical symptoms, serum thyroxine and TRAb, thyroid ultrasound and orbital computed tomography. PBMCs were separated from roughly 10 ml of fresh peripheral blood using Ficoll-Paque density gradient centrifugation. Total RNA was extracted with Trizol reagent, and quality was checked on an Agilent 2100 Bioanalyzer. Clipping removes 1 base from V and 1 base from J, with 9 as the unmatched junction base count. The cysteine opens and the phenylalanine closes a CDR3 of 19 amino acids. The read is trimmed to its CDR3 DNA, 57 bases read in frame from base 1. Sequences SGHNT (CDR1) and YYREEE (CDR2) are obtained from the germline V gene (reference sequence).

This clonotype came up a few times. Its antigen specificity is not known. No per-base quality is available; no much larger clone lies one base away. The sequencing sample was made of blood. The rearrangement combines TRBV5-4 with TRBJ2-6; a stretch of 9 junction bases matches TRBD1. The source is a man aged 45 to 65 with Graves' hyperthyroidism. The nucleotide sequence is TGTGCCAGCAGCTTGCTGCGGACAGGGGTAAATTCTGGGGCCAACGTCCTGACTTTC. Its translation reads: CASSLLRTGVNSGANVLTF. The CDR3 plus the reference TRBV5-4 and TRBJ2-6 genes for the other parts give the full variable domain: ETGVTQSPTHLIKTRGQQVTLRCSSQSGHNTVSWYQQALGQGPQFIFQYYREEENGRGNFPPRFSGLQFPNYSSELNVNALELDDSALYLCASSLLRTGVNSGANVLTFGAGSRLTVL.